These 12 T cell receptor beta chains originate from one sample sequenced in a study of blood T cell repertoires in COVID-19. Profiled with immunoSEQ multiplex PCR; TCRdb holds only in-frame clones, not every one. In the table there are around 170,000 clones, around 88% of which are singletons. The specimen sequenced was peripheral blood. These receptors were taken from a woman in her 30s with acute or convalescent COVID-19.

The chain is built from TRBV5-6 and TRBJ2-2, with D maybe TRBD1 (6 bases). Per the germline V gene, CDR1 is SGHDT and CDR2 is YYEEEE. This CDR3 spans 13 amino acids. The ends were cut back, 2 bases at V and 7 bases at J, with 9 bases in the middle. Here the CDR3 DNA reads TGTGCCAGCAGCTTAAGGGGGAGCGGGGAGCTGTTTTTT. The encoded protein is CASSLRGSGELFF.

V usage is TRBV20-1 and J usage is TRBJ2-7; no firm D call. Between the trimmed V and J ends, which lost 5 bases and 3 bases, there was a span of 11 bases. This CDR3 has 12 residues. Germline lookup yields CDR1 DFQATT and CDR2 SNEGSKA (reference sequence). CDR3 region: CSAGGQFYEQYF. CDR3 DNA: TGCAGTGCTGGTGGCCAGTTCTACGAGCAGTACTTC.

This chain connects TRBV28 to TRBJ1-2, with D uncertain. The CDR3 sequence is 10 residues long. With 4 bases removed from V and 11 bases from J, the gap between germline ends came to 8 bases. Germline CDR1 MDHEN, CDR2 SYDVKM. The CDR3, as DNA: TGTGCCAGCAGTTCGACGGGGTACACCTTC. This sequence encodes CASSSTGYTF.

This clone appeared many times. The chain joins TRBV6-5 to TRBJ2-3; possible D gene TRBD2, 6 bases. CDR1 and CDR2 (germline): MNHEY, SVGAGI. The CDR3 length is 14 residues. Trimming took off 6 bases at V and 0 bases at J, with 10 bases between the two ends. The CDR3 DNA sequence: TGTGCCAGCAGCTCCGGGACTAGCACAGATACGCAGTATTTT. Its protein product is CASSSGTSTDTQYF.

J is TRBJ2-1 and V is TRBV5-1; no definite D call. Per germline, CDR1 SGHRS and CDR2 YFSETQ. V was cut by 2 bases and J by 0 bases, with 9 bases left in between. The CDR3 has 15 amino acids. The CDR3 loop is CASSFFVNSYNEQFF. The CDR3 DNA sequence: TGCGCCAGCAGCTTTTTCGTTAACTCCTACAATGAGCAGTTCTTC. Full variable domain (missing parts from reference TRBV5-1 and TRBJ2-1): KAGVTQTPRYLIKTRGQQVTLSCSPISGHRSVSWYQQTPGQGLQFLFEYFSETQRNKGNFPGRFSGRQFSNSRSEMNVSTLELGDSALYLCASSFFVNSYNEQFFGPGTRLTVL.

J is TRBJ2-6 and V is TRBV5-8; D remains unclear. The V end lost 0 bases, the J end lost 1 base, and 8 bases lay between the germline ends. The germline V gene encodes CDR1 SGHTS and CDR2 YDEGEE. CDR3 length: 16 amino acids. The CDR3 DNA reads TGTGCCAGCAGCTTGGGTCCCTTTTCTGGGGCCAACGTCCTGACTTTC. This codes for CASSLGPFSGANVLTF.

This clone was detected once. The sample holds other DNA sequences that translate to the same CDR3. V usage is TRBV5-1 and J usage is TRBJ2-1; 15 bases line up with TRBD2. Germline CDR1 SGHRS, CDR2 YFSETQ. This CDR3 contains 14 residues. J lost 9 bases, V lost 4 bases, and 2 bases had no gene match. CDR3 sequence: CASSLGLAGGEQFF. The CDR3 DNA sequence: TGCGCCAGCAGCCTGGGACTAGCGGGAGGTGAGCAGTTCTTC.

The chain is built from TRBV28 and TRBJ1-2; a weak D match, TRBD1 (6 bases). The V gene's germline CDR1 is MDHEN and CDR2 SYDVKM. The ends were cut back, 2 bases at V and 3 bases at J, with 13 bases in the middle. This CDR3 is built from 15 residues. This CDR3 is CASSLPPPGDYGYTF. DNA for the CDR3: TGTGCCAGCAGTTTACCCCCCCCAGGGGACTATGGCTACACCTTC.

The chain couples TRBV6-5 to TRBJ1-5; 7 nucleotides agree with TRBD1. V gave up 6 bases and J gave up 2 bases; unmatched junction bases: 1. This CDR3 has 13 residues. CDR1 MNHEY and CDR2 SVGAGI come from the germline V gene. The CDR3 is CASRGTGNQPQHF. CDR3 sequence (DNA): TGTGCCAGCAGGGGGACAGGCAATCAGCCCCAGCATTTT.

J is TRBJ2-1 and V is TRBV9; 7 positions agree with TRBD2. Losses at the gene ends were 6 bases for V and 4 bases for J; bases not matched to a gene: 4. There are 13 residues in the CDR3. The germline V gene has CDR1 SGDLS and CDR2 YYNGEE. The DNA of the CDR3 is TGTGCCAGCAATAGGGAGGGGTACAATGAGCAGTTCTTC. Its protein product is CASNREGYNEQFF.

The V and J genes are TRBV6-5 and TRBJ1-4; D not resolved. V shed 4 bases and J shed 0 bases, with 9 bases lying between them. In germline, CDR1 is MNHEY, CDR2 SVGAGI. The CDR3 is 15 amino acids. The CDR3 nucleotides read TGTGCCAGCAGTTGGCCCGGGACAACTAATGAAAAACTGTTTTTT. It specifies CASSWPGTTNEKLFF.

The chain employs TRBV5-1 and TRBJ2-1, with D uncertain. Between the trimmed V and J ends, which lost 4 bases and 3 bases, there was a span of 2 bases. Germline assignment: CDR1 SGHRS and CDR2 YFSETQ. This CDR3 is built from 11 residues. Here the CDR3 reads CASSRYNEQFF. The CDR3 nucleotides read TGCGCCAGCAGCCGCTACAATGAGCAGTTCTTC. Full variable domain (missing parts from reference TRBV5-1 and TRBJ2-1): KAGVTQTPRYLIKTRGQQVTLSCSPISGHRSVSWYQQTPGQGLQFLFEYFSETQRNKGNFPGRFSGRQFSNSRSEMNVSTLELGDSALYLCASSRYNEQFFGPGTRLTVL.